This entry lists 15 T cell receptor beta chains sequenced from one sample in a study of shared clonotypes between healthy human individuals. Measured with immunoSEQ multiplex PCR; TCRdb has only the in-frame clones, and not every one. The sample consists of 100,000 or so clones, roughly 66% of them appearing once. The sequenced sample was memory CD8+ T cells sorted from blood. Subset specified: CD45RO+ cells pooled with CCR7-negative TemRA cells. The receptor set was obtained from a young woman in good health.

This clone was seen once. The CDR3 region has the DNA TGTGCCAGCAGCCTACAGACAGACACCTACGAGCAGTACTTC. Amino acid sequence: CASSLQTDTYEQYF. The rearrangement links TRBV25-1 to TRBJ2-7; a possible D gene is TRBD1 (5 bases). V lost 6 bases, J lost 2 bases, and 14 bases lay in between. Looked up from germline, CDR1 is MGHDK and CDR2 is SYGVNS. The CDR3 spans 14 residues.

The DNA for the CDR3 is TGTGCCAGCAGCCCAGGGGGTAATGGCTACACCTTC. It encodes CASSPGGNGYTF. The V gene is TRBV7-6, the J gene TRBJ1-2; 7 nucleotides align to TRBD1. The junction had 3 bases not matched to a gene; V was cut back by 5 bases and J by 6 bases. The CDR3 runs to 12 residues. Germline CDR1 SGHVS, CDR2 FNYEAQ.

The J gene is TRBJ2-7, the V gene TRBV18; maybe TRBD2 (6 bases). V lost 3 bases and J lost 0, with 12 bases in between. Germline loops: CDR1 KGHSH, CDR2 LQKENI. The CDR3 has 15 residues. The CDR3 sequence is CASSPKGAGSYEQYF. The CDR3 DNA sequence: TGTGCCAGCTCACCTAAGGGAGCGGGCTCCTACGAGCAGTACTTC.

This clone was seen a few times. This chain connects TRBV15 to TRBJ2-2; D may be TRBD2 (5 bases). The germline CDR1 and CDR2 sequences are LNHNV and YYDKDF (reference sequence). The CDR3 is 16 amino acids. The ends were cut back, 5 bases at V and 1 base at J, with 14 bases in the middle. The CDR3 DNA reads TGTGCCACCAGCCCCGAGGGTGAAGGGAACACCGGGGAGCTGTTTTTT. Translating it yields CATSPEGEGNTGELFF.

This clone appeared many times. The chain carries TRBV4-2 and TRBJ2-7, with 9 bases fitting TRBD2. Germline CDR1 is LGHNA and CDR2 is YNFKEQ. The CDR3 consists of 16 residues. Trimming removed 0 bases from V and 2 bases from J; junction bases left unmatched: 5. CDR3 nucleotide sequence: TGTGCCAGCAGCCAAGACGGTGCTAGCGGGGCCTACGAGCAGTACTTC. Its protein is CASSQDGASGAYEQYF.

In DNA, the CDR3 is TGTGCCAGCAGCTTCGATGAGGAAAAACTGTTTTTT. Its protein is CASSFDEEKLFF. The chain employs TRBV5-4 and TRBJ1-4; D is undetermined. There are 12 residues in the CDR3. Germline V gene data show CDR1 as SGHNT and CDR2 as YYREEE (reference sequence). V was trimmed by 2 bases and J by 8 bases, leaving 7 bases between them.

This chain links TRBV5-1 with TRBJ2-1, with D maybe TRBD2 (6 bases). CDR1 is SGHRS, CDR2 YFSETQ, per germline. The V gene lost 8 bases and the J gene lost 4 bases, with 25 bases spanning the gap. The CDR3 totals 17 residues. In nucleotides, the CDR3 is TGCGCCAGTTTTCGCGGCCCAGATAGCGGAGGGTACAATGAGCAGTTCTTC. It specifies CASFRGPDSGGYNEQFF.

The V call is TRBV4-1, the J call TRBJ1-4; no clear D gene. Germline CDR1 is MGHRA and CDR2 is YSYEKL. V was shortened by 1 base and J by 0 bases, with 21 bases between the two germline ends. The CDR3 length is 20 residues. The CDR3 bases are TGCGCCAGCAGCCAAGGAAGACCTACACTTAGCCTGGCAACTAATGAAAAACTGTTTTTT. Encoded protein: CASSQGRPTLSLATNEKLFF.

This clone appeared a few times. The V call is TRBV28, the J call TRBJ1-5; D is unclear. This CDR3 region has 11 residues. Per germline, CDR1 MDHEN and CDR2 SYDVKM. With 6 bases removed from V and 4 bases from J, the gap between germline ends came to 4 bases. In DNA form, the CDR3 reads TGTGCCAGCAGCCGGAATCAGCCCCAGCATTTT. This gives the protein CASSRNQPQHF.

The chain recombines TRBV6-5 with TRBJ2-7; D gene ambiguous. Trimming cost V 0 bases and J 5 bases, with 11 bases left between them. The V gene's germline CDR1 is MNHEY and CDR2 SVGAGI. CDR3 length: 14 residues. CDR3 DNA sequence: TGTGCCAGCAGTTACTCAGGGAATCCCAACGAGCAGTACTTC. It codes for CASSYSGNPNEQYF.

The chain uses TRBV6-1 and TRBJ1-4, with 11 bases identical to TRBD1. The germline CDR1 and CDR2 sequences are MNHNS and SASEGT. The V gene end was trimmed by 4 bases and the J gene end by 1 base; junction bases not matched to a gene: 8. The CDR3 has 18 residues. The CDR3 here is CASSAGTGGGVTNEKLFF. CDR3 coding DNA: TGTGCCAGCAGTGCCGGGACAGGGGGTGGGGTAACTAATGAAAAACTGTTTTTT.

The chain recombines TRBV27 with TRBJ2-7; D gene ambiguous. V was shortened by 3 bases and J by 1 base, with 7 bases between the two germline ends. The CDR3 spans 13 residues. Per the germline V gene, CDR1 is MNHEY and CDR2 is SMNVEV (reference sequence). The DNA for the CDR3 is TGTGCCAGCAGTTTGATGGGGTCCTACGAGCAGTACTTC. Amino acid sequence: CASSLMGSYEQYF.

The chain is built from TRBV7-9 and TRBJ2-2, with D hard to call. Trimming shortened V by 5 bases and J by 10 bases, and 14 bases separated the two germline ends. The germline V gene has CDR1 SEHNR and CDR2 FQNEAQ (reference sequence). This CDR3 has 13 amino acids. For the CDR3, the DNA is TGTGCCAGCAGCCCAGCTTTGTTGACGGAGCTGTTTTTT. This sequence encodes CASSPALLTELFF.

The V and J genes are TRBV29-1 and TRBJ2-5; 7 bases are shared with TRBD2. Near its end, the DNA agrees better with TRBJ2-7, so the J call may be wrong. The length of the CDR3 is 12 residues. CDR1 is SQVTM and CDR2 is ANQGSEA in the germline V gene. CDR3: CSVASGDYEQYF. Here the CDR3 DNA reads TGCAGCGTTGCTAGCGGCGACTACGAGCAGTACTTC.

This rearrangement joins TRBV6-1 to TRBJ1-2; tentative D call: TRBD1 (5 bases). The V gene lost 2 bases and the J gene lost 0 bases, with 13 bases spanning the gap. CDR3 size: 16 residues. Germline V gives CDR1 MNHNS, CDR2 SASEGT. CDR3 in DNA: TGTGCCAGCAGTGAATTCGGGGCCGAAGCTAACTATGGCTACACCTTC. This gives the protein CASSEFGAEANYGYTF.